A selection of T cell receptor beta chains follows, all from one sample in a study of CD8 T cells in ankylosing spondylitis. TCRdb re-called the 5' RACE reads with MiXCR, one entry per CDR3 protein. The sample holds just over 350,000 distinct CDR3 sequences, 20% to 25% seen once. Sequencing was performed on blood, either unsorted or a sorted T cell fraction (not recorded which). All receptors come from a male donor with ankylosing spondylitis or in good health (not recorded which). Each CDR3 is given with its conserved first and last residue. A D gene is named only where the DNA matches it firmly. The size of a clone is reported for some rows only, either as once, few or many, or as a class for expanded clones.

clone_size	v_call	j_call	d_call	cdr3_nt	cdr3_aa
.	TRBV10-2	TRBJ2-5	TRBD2	TGCGCCAGCAGTGGGACTAGCGGGGATGAGACCCAGTACTTC	CASSGTSGDETQYF
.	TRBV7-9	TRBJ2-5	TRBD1	TGTGCCAGCAGCTTATGGGGGACAGTCCAAGAGACCCAGTACTTC	CASSLWGTVQETQYF
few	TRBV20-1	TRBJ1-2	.	TGCAGTGCCCTGCTGCTATCTTTTGGGTATGGCTACACCTTC	CSALLLSFGYGYTF
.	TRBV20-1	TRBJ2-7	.	TGCAGTGCTATCGGGACTGCCGACGACGAGCAGTACTTC	CSAIGTADDEQYF
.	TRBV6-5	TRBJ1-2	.	TGTGCCAGCAGCGATATGGGGAGGGGCTACACCTTC	CASSDMGRGYTF
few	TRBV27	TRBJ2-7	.	TGTGCCAGCAGTTTATCTCCAACAGGGTACACCTACGAGCAGTACTTC	CASSLSPTGYTYEQYF
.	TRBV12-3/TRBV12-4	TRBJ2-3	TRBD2	TGTGCCAGCAGCGCCTACAACCGGGGGGAAGATACGCAGTATTTT	CASSAYNRGEDTQYF
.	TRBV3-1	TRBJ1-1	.	TGTGCCAGCAGCCAAGGGCGGGTGAACACTGAAGCTTTCTTT	CASSQGRVNTEAFF
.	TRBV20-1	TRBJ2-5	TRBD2	TGCAGTGCTAGAGGGCCTCTAGCGGGGATGCAAGAGACCCAGTACTTC	CSARGPLAGMQETQYF
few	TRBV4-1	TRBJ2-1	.	TGCGCCAGCAGCCGAGAGACCGTCGATGAGCAGTTCTTC	CASSRETVDEQFF
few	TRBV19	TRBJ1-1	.	TGTGCCAGTAGTATAGATAGTTTTCAGCAACAGAACACTGAAGCTTTCTTT	CASSIDSFQQQNTEAFF
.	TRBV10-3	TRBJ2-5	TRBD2	TGTGCCATCAGGACCGGGACTAGCGGGGGGGTAAGGGAGACCCAGTACTTC	CAIRTGTSGGVRETQYF
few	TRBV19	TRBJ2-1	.	TGTGCCAGTAGTGACACTGGGTTGGCGAATGAGCAGTTCTTC	CASSDTGLANEQFF
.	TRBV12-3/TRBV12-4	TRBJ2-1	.	TGTGCCAGCAGTTTTCCACAGGGTCGATGGCCCAAAACCTACAATGAGCAGTTCTTC	CASSFPQGRWPKTYNEQFF
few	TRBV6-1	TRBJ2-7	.	TGTGCCAGCAGTGAACTAAATGGTGGCTCAGACTTC	CASSELNGGSDF
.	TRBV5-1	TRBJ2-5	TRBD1	TGCGCCAGCAGCTTGGCGGACAGGGGGGAAGAGACCCAGTACTTC	CASSLADRGEETQYF
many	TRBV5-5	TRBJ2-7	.	TGTGCCAGCAGCTTAGGGGTTAACGAGCAGTACTTC	CASSLGVNEQYF
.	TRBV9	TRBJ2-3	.	TGTGCCAGCGCAGCGGAGGGGGCCTCCGGAGATACGCAGTATTTT	CASAAEGASGDTQYF
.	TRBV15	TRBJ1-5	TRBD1	TGTGCCACCAGCAGATCAGAGGGACAGGGACTTAGCAATCAGCCCCAGCATTTT	CATSRSEGQGLSNQPQHF
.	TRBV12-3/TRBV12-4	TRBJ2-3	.	TGTGCCAGCAGGGGCCCGTTCGGGGGCGATGAGAGCACAGATACGCAGTATTTT	CASRGPFGGDESTDTQYF
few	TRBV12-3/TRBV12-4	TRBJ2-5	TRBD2	TGTGCCAGCAGACCAACGACTAGCCTCGGGGAGACCCAGTACTTC	CASRPTTSLGETQYF
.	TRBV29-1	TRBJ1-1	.	TGCAGCGTTGAGAAGGGAAACACTGAAGCTTTCTTT	CSVEKGNTEAFF
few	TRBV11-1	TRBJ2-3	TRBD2	TGTGCCAGCAGCCCAGCCCGGACTAGCGGGGGAAGAATCACAGATACGCAGTATTTT	CASSPARTSGGRITDTQYF